The 17 T cell receptor beta chains reported below all come from one sample, sequenced in a study of Ad26.COV2.S vaccination and SARS-CoV-2 variants. Treatment specified: around 19 received Ad26.COV2.S at low or high dose, single or two shots; roughly five received placebo; per-sample allocation not given. Day 63 after the first vaccine or placebo injection was the time point for sampling. Profiling relied on immunoSEQ multiplex PCR, and the TCRdb table lists in-frame clones only, not all of them. The repertoire holds around 450,000 clones, with 89% as singletons. The sample in question was peripheral blood, obtained in a trial of Ad26.COV2.S vaccine versus placebo. The receptors originated from a person aged 18-60 years who received the Ad26.COV2.S COVID-19 vaccine or a placebo.

This chain uses TRBV27 with TRBJ2-1, with 14 bases identical to TRBD2. Germline values: CDR1 MNHEY, CDR2 SMNVEV (reference sequence). The CDR3 has 15 amino acids. V shed 6 bases, J shed 7 bases, and the junction held 5 bases outside the gene matches. CDR3 DNA: TGTGCCAGCAGCGGGACTAGCGGGAGTGGAAATGAGCAGTTCTTC. Encoded protein: CASSGTSGSGNEQFF.

DNA for the CDR3: TGTGCCAGCAGTCCCCGGATAGGGGGCAGGGAAGAGACCCAGTACTTC. Amino acid sequence: CASSPRIGGREETQYF. The V gene is TRBV27, the J gene TRBJ2-5; the match to TRBD1 covers 7 bases. This CDR3 has 16 residues. Trimming cost V 5 bases and J 3 bases; bases outside gene matches: 12. Germline lookup yields CDR1 MNHEY and CDR2 SMNVEV (reference sequence).

This chain connects TRBV7-3 to TRBJ2-1; D possibly corresponds to TRBD1 (6 bases). This CDR3 contains 14 residues. The ends were cut back, 5 bases at V and 1 base at J, with 9 bases in the middle. Germline CDR1 and CDR2: SGHTA and FQGTGA. The CDR3 nucleotides read TGTGCCAGCAGCCAAACAGGGTCCTACAATGAGCAGTTCTTC. Translated, it gives CASSQTGSYNEQFF.

The chain has TRBV19 and TRBJ2-7; a weak D match, TRBD2 (5 bases). Germline loops: CDR1 LNHDA, CDR2 SQIVND (reference sequence). Trimming pared 1 base from V and 0 bases from J, leaving 10 bases between. The CDR3 covers 15 residues. CDR3 in amino acids: CASSIGVGSSYEQYF. The CDR3 region has the DNA TGTGCCAGTAGTATAGGGGTGGGGAGCTCCTACGAGCAGTACTTC.

A note on this clone: This sample also contains other DNA sequences that code for the same CDR3. V and J are TRBV5-1 and TRBJ2-7; weak D call: TRBD1 (5 bases). This CDR3 region has 12 residues. Germline V CDR1 and CDR2: SGHRS, YFSETQ. V was cut by 4 bases and J by 4 bases, with 9 bases left in between. The DNA for the CDR3 is TGCGCCAGCAGCGGCGACAGTTACGAGCAGTACTTC. Protein sequence: CASSGDSYEQYF.

The V and J genes are TRBV4-2 and TRBJ1-1; D is unresolved. V was cut by 4 bases and J by 6 bases, with 18 bases left in between. Looked up from germline, CDR1 is LGHNA and CDR2 is YNFKEQ. CDR3 length equals 15 residues. Written as DNA, the CDR3 is TGTGCCAGCAGCCCGTTAGGGCGCGGCGCGGCTGAAGCTTTCTTT. Protein product: CASSPLGRGAAEAFF.

This clone was observed a few times. The chain recombines TRBV25-1 with TRBJ2-7; D not certain. The V and J ends lost 5 bases and 5 bases respectively, with 16 bases between them. Germline V CDR1 and CDR2: MGHDK, SYGVNS. This CDR3 is 14 amino acids long. The CDR3 DNA reads TGTGCCAGCAGTTCAATAGGGCCTCGCAACGAGCAGTACTTC. Its translation: CASSSIGPRNEQYF.

V and J are TRBV13 and TRBJ1-2; unclear D gene. The CDR3 loop spans 16 amino acids. Trimming stripped 2 bases from V and 1 base from J, with 14 bases between. Germline CDR1 PRHDT, CDR2 FYEKMQ (reference sequence). CDR3 sequence (DNA): TGTGCCAGCAGCTTACAACCTAACCGGCGTAACTATGGCTACACCTTC. It specifies CASSLQPNRRNYGYTF.

V and J are TRBV30 and TRBJ2-7, with D perhaps being TRBD1 or TRBD2 (5 bases each). V lost 4 bases to trimming and J lost 5 bases, with 12 bases between them. The length of the CDR3 is 12 residues. Germline V gives CDR1 GTSNPN, CDR2 SVGIG (reference sequence). CDR3 bases: TGTGCCTGGAATTGGGGGTCCGACGAGCAGTACTTC. Translation: CAWNWGSDEQYF. Based on the CDR3 plus reference TRBV30 and TRBJ2-7, the full variable domain is SQTIHQWPATLVQPVGSPLSLECTVEGTSNPNLYWYRQAAGRGLQLLFYSVGIGQISSEVPQNLSASRPQDRQFILSSKKLLLSDSGFYLCAWNWGSDEQYFGPGTRLTVT.

This clone was seen a few times. The chain links TRBV11-2 to TRBJ1-4, with D perhaps matching TRBD1 (6 bases). The V gene's germline CDR1 is SGHAT and CDR2 FQNNGV. There are 15 residues in the CDR3. The V and J ends lost 5 bases and 8 bases respectively, with 18 bases between them. CDR3 residues: CASSTQTGIGEKLFF. For the CDR3, the DNA is TGTGCCAGCAGCACACAAACAGGGATCGGCGAAAAACTGTTTTTT. Full variable domain (outside the CDR3, taken from reference TRBV11-2 and TRBJ1-4): EAGVAQSPRYKIIEKRQSVAFWCNPISGHATLYWYQQILGQGPKLLIQFQNNGVVDDSQLPKDRFSAERLKGVDSTLKIQPAKLEDSAVYLCASSTQTGIGEKLFFGSGTQLSVL.

This clone appeared a few times. The chain employs TRBV27 and TRBJ2-3; possibly TRBD2 for D (6 bases). The germline V gene encodes CDR1 MNHEY and CDR2 SMNVEV (reference sequence). The CDR3 has 15 residues. The V gene lost 2 bases and the J gene lost 2 bases, with 11 bases spanning the gap. The chain's CDR3 is CASSLLAQLTDTQYF. The DNA of the CDR3 is TGTGCCAGCAGTTTACTAGCGCAACTCACAGATACGCAGTATTTT.

The V and J genes are TRBV12-3 or TRBV12-4 and TRBJ2-7; D call uncertain. This CDR3 is 12 amino acids long. The ends were cut back, 7 bases at V and 2 bases at J, with 9 bases in the middle. Here the CDR3 DNA reads TGTGCCAGCAAGAAGGGTCCCTACGAGCAGTACTTC. It yields the protein CASKKGPYEQYF.

The V and J genes are TRBV30 and TRBJ2-5; 7 nucleotides align to TRBD1. The V gene end was trimmed by 2 bases and the J gene end by 4 bases; junction bases not matched to a gene: 7. Germline values: CDR1 GTSNPN, CDR2 SVGIG (reference sequence). The CDR3 runs to 14 residues. The CDR3 nucleotides are TGTGCCTGGAGTACAGGGGATTTAGGAGAGACCCAGTACTTC. Encoded protein: CAWSTGDLGETQYF.

This chain connects TRBV18 to TRBJ2-7; 9 bases align to TRBD2. Germline CDR1 is KGHSH and CDR2 is LQKENI. J gave up 4 bases and V 4 bases, and 5 bases lay outside the gene matches. This CDR3 has 14 amino acids. The CDR3 loop is CASSLAGVVYEQYF. CDR3 sequence (DNA): TGTGCCAGCTCACTAGCGGGAGTGGTGTACGAGCAGTACTTC.

V is TRBV2 and J is TRBJ2-2; TRBD1 might be the D (5 bases). Germline V gene data show CDR1 as SNHLY and CDR2 as FYNNEI. The CDR3 is made up of 15 amino acids. V was clipped by 4 bases and J by 5 bases, with 14 bases between them. DNA of the CDR3: TGTGCCAGCAGTGGCAAGGGGCTGCGGACCGGGGAGCTGTTTTTT. Translation: CASSGKGLRTGELFF.

The chain uses TRBV5-1 and TRBJ2-2; 8 bases are shared with TRBD1. The CDR3 length is 14 residues. CDR1 and CDR2 (germline): SGHRS, YFSETQ. After removal of 5 bases from V and 7 bases from J, the junction contained 7 bases not matched to a gene. In DNA form, the CDR3 reads TGCGCCAGCAGAAATGGACAGGGACACGGGGAGCTGTTTTTT. This encodes CASRNGQGHGELFF.

The chain couples TRBV9 to TRBJ2-5; D not resolved. V lost 4 bases, J lost 1 base, and 17 bases lay in between. Germline V CDR1 and CDR2: SGDLS, YYNGEE. The CDR3 is 16 amino acids. The CDR3 here is CASSPPLSAAQETQYF. For the CDR3, the DNA is TGTGCCAGCAGCCCCCCTCTCTCAGCAGCCCAAGAGACCCAGTACTTC.